This T cell receptor beta chain was captured by sequencing in a study of a mutant IDH1 vaccine in newly diagnosed glioma. Across the study: Vaccinations were initiated 4-6 weeks following radiotherapy alone, or were given together with temozolomide cycles.

About this clone: The antigen remains unidentified.

The repertoire was sequenced with immunoSEQ multiplex PCR; TCRdb's copy has only in-frame clones and lacks some. The table shows about 20,000 clones, with approximately 82% occurring only once. Stated time point: week 23, last vaccination. In the vaccine, a single dose held 300 ug of the mutant IDH1 20-mer peptide, along with topical imiquimod. Whole-study results and caveats: Changes in top peripheral clonotypes did not appear linked to pseudoprogression.

The clonotype originates from a man in his thirties or forties with glioma. The sequences come from PBMCs, collected from a glioma patient whose treatment included an IDH1 peptide vaccine.

CDR3 coding DNA: TGTGCCAGCAGCCGGGGGGGGCGAGACACTGAAGCTTTCTTT. Amino acids: CASSRGGRDTEAFF. This chain links TRBV11-1 with TRBJ1-1; possibly TRBD1 for D (6 bases). Per germline, CDR1 SGHAT and CDR2 FQDESV (reference sequence). This CDR3 has 14 amino acids. Trimming shortened V by 5 bases and J by 3 bases, and 13 bases separated the two germline ends.